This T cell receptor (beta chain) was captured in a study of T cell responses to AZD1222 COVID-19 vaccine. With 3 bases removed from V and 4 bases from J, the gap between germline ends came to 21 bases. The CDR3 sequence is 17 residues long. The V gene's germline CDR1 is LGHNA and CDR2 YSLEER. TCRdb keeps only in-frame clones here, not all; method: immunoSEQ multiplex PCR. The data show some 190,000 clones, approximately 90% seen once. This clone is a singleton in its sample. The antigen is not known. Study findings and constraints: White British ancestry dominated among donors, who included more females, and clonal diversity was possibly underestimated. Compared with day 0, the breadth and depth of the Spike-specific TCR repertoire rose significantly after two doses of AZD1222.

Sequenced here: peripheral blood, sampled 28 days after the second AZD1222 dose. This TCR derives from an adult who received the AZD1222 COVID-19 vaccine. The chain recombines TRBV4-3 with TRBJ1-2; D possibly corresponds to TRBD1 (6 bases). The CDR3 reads CASSQDQAGASIYGYTF. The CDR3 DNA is TGCGCCAGCAGCCAGGACCAGGCGGGGGCTTCAATCTATGGCTACACCTTC.